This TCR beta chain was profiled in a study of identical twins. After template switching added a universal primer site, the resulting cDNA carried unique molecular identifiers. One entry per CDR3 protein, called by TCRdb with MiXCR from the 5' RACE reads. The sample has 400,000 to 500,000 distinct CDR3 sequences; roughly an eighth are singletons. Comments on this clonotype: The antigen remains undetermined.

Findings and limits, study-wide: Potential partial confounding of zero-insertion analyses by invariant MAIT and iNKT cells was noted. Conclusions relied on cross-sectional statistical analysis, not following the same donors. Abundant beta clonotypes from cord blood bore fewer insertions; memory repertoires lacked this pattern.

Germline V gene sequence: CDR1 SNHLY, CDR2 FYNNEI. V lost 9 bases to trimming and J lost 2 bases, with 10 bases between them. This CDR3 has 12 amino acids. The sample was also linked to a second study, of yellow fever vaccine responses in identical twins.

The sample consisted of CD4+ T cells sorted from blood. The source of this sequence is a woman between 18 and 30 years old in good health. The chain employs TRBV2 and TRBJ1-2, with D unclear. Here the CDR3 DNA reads TGTGCCAGGGGCGTGGGAAACTATGGCTACACCTTC. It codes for CARGVGNYGYTF.